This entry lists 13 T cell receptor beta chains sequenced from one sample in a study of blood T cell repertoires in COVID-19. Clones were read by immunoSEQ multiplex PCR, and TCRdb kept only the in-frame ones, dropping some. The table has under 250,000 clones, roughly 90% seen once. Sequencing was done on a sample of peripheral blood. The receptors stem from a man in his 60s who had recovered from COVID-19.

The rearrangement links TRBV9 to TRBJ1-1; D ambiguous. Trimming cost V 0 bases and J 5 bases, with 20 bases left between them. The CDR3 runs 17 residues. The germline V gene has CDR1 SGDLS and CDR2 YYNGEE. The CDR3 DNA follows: TGTGCCAGCAGCGTAGATCCGACGGGGAATGAAAAGACTGAAGCTTTCTTT. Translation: CASSVDPTGNEKTEAFF.

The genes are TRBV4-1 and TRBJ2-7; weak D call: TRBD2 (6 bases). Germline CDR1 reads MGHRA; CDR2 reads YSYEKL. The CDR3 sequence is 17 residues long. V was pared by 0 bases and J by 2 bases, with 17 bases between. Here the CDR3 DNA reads TGCGCCAGCAGCCAAGATGGGGCGGGGATGCGAGCCTACGAGCAGTACTTC. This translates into CASSQDGAGMRAYEQYF.

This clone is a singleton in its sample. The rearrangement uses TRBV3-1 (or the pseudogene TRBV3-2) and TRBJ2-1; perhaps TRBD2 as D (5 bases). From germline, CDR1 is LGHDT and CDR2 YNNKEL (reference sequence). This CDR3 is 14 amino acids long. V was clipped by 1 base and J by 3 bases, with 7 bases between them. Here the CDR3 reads CASSQAGIYNEQFF. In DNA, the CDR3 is TGTGCCAGCAGCCAAGCCGGGATCTACAATGAGCAGTTCTTC.

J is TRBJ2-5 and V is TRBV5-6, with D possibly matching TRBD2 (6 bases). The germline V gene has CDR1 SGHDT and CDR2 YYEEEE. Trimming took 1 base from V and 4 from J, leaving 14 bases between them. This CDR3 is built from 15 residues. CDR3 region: CASSLRKLGGETQYF. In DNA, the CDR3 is TGTGCCAGCAGCTTGCGGAAACTGGGGGGAGAGACCCAGTACTTC.

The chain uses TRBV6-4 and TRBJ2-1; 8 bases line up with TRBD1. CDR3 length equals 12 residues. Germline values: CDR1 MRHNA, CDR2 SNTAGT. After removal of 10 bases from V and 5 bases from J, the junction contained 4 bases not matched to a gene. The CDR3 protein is CATGQGDNEQFF. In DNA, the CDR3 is TGTGCCACCGGACAGGGTGACAATGAGCAGTTCTTC.

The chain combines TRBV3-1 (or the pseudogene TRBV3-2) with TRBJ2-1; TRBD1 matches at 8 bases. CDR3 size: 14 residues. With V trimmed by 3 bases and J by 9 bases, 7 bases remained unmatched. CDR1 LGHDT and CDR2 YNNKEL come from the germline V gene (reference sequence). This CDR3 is CASSQTPGGVEQFF. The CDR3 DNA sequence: TGTGCCAGCAGCCAGACCCCAGGGGGCGTTGAGCAGTTCTTC.

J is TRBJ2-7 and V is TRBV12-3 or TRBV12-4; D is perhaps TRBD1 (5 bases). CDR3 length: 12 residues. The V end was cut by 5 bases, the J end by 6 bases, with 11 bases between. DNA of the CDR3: TGTGCCAGCAGTCTTGCAAGGGGCGAGCAGTACTTC. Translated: CASSLARGEQYF.

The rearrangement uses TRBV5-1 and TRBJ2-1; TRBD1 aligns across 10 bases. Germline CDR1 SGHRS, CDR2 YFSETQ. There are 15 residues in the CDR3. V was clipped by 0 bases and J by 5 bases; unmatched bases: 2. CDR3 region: CASSLGQGANNEQFF. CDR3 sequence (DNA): TGCGCCAGCAGCTTGGGACAGGGGGCAAACAATGAGCAGTTCTTC.

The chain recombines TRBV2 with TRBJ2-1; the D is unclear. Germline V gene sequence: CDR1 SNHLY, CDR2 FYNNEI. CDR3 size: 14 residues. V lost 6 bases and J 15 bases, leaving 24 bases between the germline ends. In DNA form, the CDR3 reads TGTGCCAGCAGCGCCCGGGTGGCCGGGTCACCGACGTTCTTC. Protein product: CASSARVAGSPTFF.

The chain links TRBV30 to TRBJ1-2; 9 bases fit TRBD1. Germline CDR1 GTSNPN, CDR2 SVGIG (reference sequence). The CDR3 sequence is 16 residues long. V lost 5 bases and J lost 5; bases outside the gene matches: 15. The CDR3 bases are TGTGCCTGGGCGAAGGACAGGGGAATAAGCGGGTATGGCTACACCTTC. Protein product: CAWAKDRGISGYGYTF.

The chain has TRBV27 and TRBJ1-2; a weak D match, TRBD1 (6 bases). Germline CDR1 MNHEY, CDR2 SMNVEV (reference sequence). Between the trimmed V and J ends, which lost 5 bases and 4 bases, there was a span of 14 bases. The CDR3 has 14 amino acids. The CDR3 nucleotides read TGTGCCAGCAGTCGTAAGGAAGGGGGCTATGGCTACACCTTC. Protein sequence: CASSRKEGGYGYTF.

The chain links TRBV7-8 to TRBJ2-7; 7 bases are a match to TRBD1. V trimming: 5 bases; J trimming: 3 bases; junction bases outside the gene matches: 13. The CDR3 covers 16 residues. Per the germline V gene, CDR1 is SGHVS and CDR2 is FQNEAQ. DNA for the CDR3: TGTGCCAGCAGCCTCTTGAACAGGGGCCCAGGCTACGAGCAGTACTTC. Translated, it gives CASSLLNRGPGYEQYF.

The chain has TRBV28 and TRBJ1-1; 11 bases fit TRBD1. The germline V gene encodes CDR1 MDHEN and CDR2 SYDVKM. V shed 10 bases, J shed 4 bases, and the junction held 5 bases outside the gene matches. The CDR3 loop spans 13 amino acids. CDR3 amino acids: CAIWGTGGTEAFF. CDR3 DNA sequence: TGTGCCATCTGGGGGACAGGGGGCACTGAAGCTTTCTTT.